Listed below are T cell receptor beta chains from one sample, sequenced in a study of graft-versus-host responses after intestinal transplantation. Repertoires were generated with immunoSEQ multiplex PCR, while TCRdb's copy carries only in-frame clones and drops some. Found here are over 65,000 clones, approximately 90% of them singletons; the top ten hold 7% to 8.5%. Antigen specificity for these receptors is unknown. The source material was unstimulated CD8+ T cells sorted from spleen or lymph node cells, sampled before transplant. Receptors originate from a human donor who was the organ donor for an intestinal transplant. Both conserved end residues are part of each CDR3. D genes are given only for firm matches.

D gene: .
CDR3 length: 12
J gene: TRBJ2-1
V gene: TRBV5-1
CDR3 protein: CASSLEGVEQFF

D gene: .
CDR3 length: 14
J gene: TRBJ2-2
V gene: TRBV4-1
CDR3 protein: CASSQEGRTGELFF

D gene: .
CDR3 length: 14
J gene: TRBJ1-5
V gene: TRBV27
CDR3 protein: CASSRIAGYQPQHF

D gene: .
CDR3 length: 19
J gene: TRBJ1-5
V gene: TRBV6-1
CDR3 protein: CASSGSKLGGSNSNQPQHF

D gene: .
CDR3 length: 16
J gene: TRBJ1-3
V gene: TRBV13
CDR3 protein: CASSFSRGLSGNTIYF

D gene: .
CDR3 length: 14
J gene: TRBJ2-7
V gene: TRBV19
CDR3 protein: CASSLRDPSYEQYF

D gene: .
CDR3 length: 14
J gene: TRBJ2-2
V gene: TRBV27
CDR3 protein: CASIPAANTGELFF

D gene: .
CDR3 length: 14
J gene: TRBJ2-5
V gene: TRBV7-2
CDR3 protein: CASSPGAERKTQYF

D gene: .
CDR3 length: 16
J gene: TRBJ2-7
V gene: TRBV14
CDR3 protein: CASSQNSQSHSYEQYF

D gene: TRBD2
CDR3 length: 18
J gene: TRBJ2-1
V gene: TRBV19
CDR3 protein: CASSIGLAGGQAYNEQFF

D gene: .
CDR3 length: 15
J gene: TRBJ1-4
V gene: TRBV27
CDR3 protein: CASSFLGQHNEKLFF

D gene: TRBD1
CDR3 length: 15
J gene: TRBJ2-3
V gene: TRBV6-6
CDR3 protein: CASSQLGQVTDTQYF

D gene: .
CDR3 length: 12
J gene: TRBJ2-7
V gene: TRBV2
CDR3 protein: CASMWQTYEQYF

D gene: .
CDR3 length: 13
J gene: TRBJ1-1
V gene: TRBV6-1
CDR3 protein: CASRWTESTEAFF

D gene: .
CDR3 length: 16
J gene: TRBJ1-5
V gene: TRBV6-5
CDR3 protein: CASSYPGGDGNQPQHF

D gene: .
CDR3 length: 10
J gene: TRBJ2-7
V gene: TRBV11-3
CDR3 protein: CASSGREQYF

D gene: .
CDR3 length: 15
J gene: TRBJ2-5
V gene: TRBV4-1
CDR3 protein: CASSQEQVYQETQYF

D gene: .
CDR3 length: 12
J gene: TRBJ1-1
V gene: TRBV14
CDR3 protein: CASSLSNTEAFF

D gene: .
CDR3 length: 12
J gene: TRBJ2-7
V gene: TRBV7-2
CDR3 protein: CASSSRTYEQYF

D gene: TRBD2
CDR3 length: 16
J gene: TRBJ2-3
V gene: TRBV9
CDR3 protein: CASSVDPAGGTDTQYF

D gene: TRBD2
CDR3 length: 15
J gene: TRBJ2-7
V gene: TRBV7-2
CDR3 protein: CASSKIAGKRGEQYF

D gene: TRBD1
CDR3 length: 12
J gene: TRBJ2-7
V gene: TRBV29-1
CDR3 protein: CSVEGQGNEQYF

D gene: TRBD2
CDR3 length: 13
J gene: TRBJ2-1
V gene: TRBV5-4
CDR3 protein: CASTGLRGDEQFF

D gene: TRBD1
CDR3 length: 14
J gene: TRBJ2-3
V gene: TRBV5-1
CDR3 protein: CASSPGQGTDTQYF

D gene: .
CDR3 length: 14
J gene: TRBJ1-6
V gene: TRBV11-3
CDR3 protein: CASSQTSYNSPLHF

D gene: .
CDR3 length: 18
J gene: TRBJ2-3
V gene: TRBV7-9
CDR3 protein: CASSLVGHRLNSTDTQYF

D gene: .
CDR3 length: 13
J gene: TRBJ2-3
V gene: TRBV5-5
CDR3 protein: CASSRWITDTQYF

D gene: .
CDR3 length: 16
J gene: TRBJ1-3
V gene: TRBV2
CDR3 protein: CASSVSSPTSGNTIYF

D gene: TRBD2
CDR3 length: 16
J gene: TRBJ2-3
V gene: TRBV2
CDR3 protein: CASRTSGNPSTGTQYF

D gene: .
CDR3 length: 12
J gene: TRBJ2-2
V gene: TRBV11-1
CDR3 protein: CASSCDAGELFF

D gene: .
CDR3 length: 11
J gene: TRBJ2-3
V gene: TRBV9
CDR3 protein: CATRHADTQYF

D gene: .
CDR3 length: 15
J gene: TRBJ1-1
V gene: TRBV5-1
CDR3 protein: CASSLDQDLNTEAFF

D gene: .
CDR3 length: 11
J gene: TRBJ2-7
V gene: TRBV13
CDR3 protein: CASSSGVEQYF

D gene: TRBD1
CDR3 length: 15
J gene: TRBJ2-1
V gene: TRBV7-3
CDR3 protein: CASSLQGASYNEQFF

D gene: .
CDR3 length: 14
J gene: TRBJ2-7
V gene: TRBV5-1
CDR3 protein: CASSLYQGTYEQYF

D gene: .
CDR3 length: 18
J gene: TRBJ1-6
V gene: TRBV19
CDR3 protein: CASSRDGMQSSYNSPLHF

D gene: TRBD1
CDR3 length: 15
J gene: TRBJ1-1
V gene: TRBV13
CDR3 protein: CASSLGGTGNTEAFF

D gene: .
CDR3 length: 12
J gene: TRBJ2-7
V gene: TRBV19
CDR3 protein: CASSPGAYEQYF

D gene: .
CDR3 length: 16
J gene: TRBJ2-7
V gene: TRBV7-6
CDR3 protein: CASSSGTDSSSYEQYF

D gene: .
CDR3 length: 12
J gene: TRBJ2-3
V gene: TRBV27
CDR3 protein: CASSLFRGTQYF

D gene: .
CDR3 length: 13
J gene: TRBJ2-5
V gene: TRBV5-1
CDR3 protein: CASSLAPRGKKYF

D gene: .
CDR3 length: 15
J gene: TRBJ2-7
V gene: TRBV9
CDR3 protein: CASSVAETDYYEQYF

D gene: .
CDR3 length: 13
J gene: TRBJ2-1
V gene: TRBV7-2
CDR3 protein: CASSYALEYEQFF

D gene: .
CDR3 length: 15
J gene: TRBJ2-1
V gene: TRBV6-1
CDR3 protein: CASSETSANYNEQFF

D gene: TRBD2
CDR3 length: 16
J gene: TRBJ2-7
V gene: TRBV27
CDR3 protein: CASSLSAGGPFYEQYF

D gene: .
CDR3 length: 14
J gene: TRBJ2-7
V gene: TRBV7-2
CDR3 protein: CASSLPLTRGEQYF

D gene: TRBD2
CDR3 length: 17
J gene: TRBJ2-3
V gene: TRBV4-1
CDR3 protein: CASSQVVGGGSTDTQYF

D gene: .
CDR3 length: 17
J gene: TRBJ1-6
V gene: TRBV7-6
CDR3 protein: CASSLGVGPGSNSPLHF

D gene: TRBD2
CDR3 length: 17
J gene: TRBJ2-1
V gene: TRBV15
CDR3 protein: CATSPGLAGGSYNEQFF

D gene: .
CDR3 length: 16
J gene: TRBJ2-5
V gene: TRBV9
CDR3 protein: CASSPQGDEVGETQYF